This T cell receptor beta chain was sequenced for a study of technical replicates of blood from a handful of donors. The repertoire was sequenced with immunoSEQ multiplex PCR; TCRdb's copy has only in-frame clones and lacks some. The sample lists almost 55,000 clones; about 93% were seen once. Trimming cost V 2 bases and J 6 bases; bases outside gene matches: 0. There are 14 residues in the CDR3. Per the germline V gene, CDR1 is WNHNN and CDR2 is SYGVQD (reference sequence). The J gene is TRBJ2-2, the V gene TRBV10-1; TRBD2 aligns across 10 bases. This receptor was identified in a human donor in good health. What was sequenced was T cells isolated from PBMCs. The CDR3 protein is CASSELAGAGELFF. For the CDR3, the DNA is TGCGCCAGCAGTGAGCTAGCGGGAGCCGGGGAGCTGTTTTTT.